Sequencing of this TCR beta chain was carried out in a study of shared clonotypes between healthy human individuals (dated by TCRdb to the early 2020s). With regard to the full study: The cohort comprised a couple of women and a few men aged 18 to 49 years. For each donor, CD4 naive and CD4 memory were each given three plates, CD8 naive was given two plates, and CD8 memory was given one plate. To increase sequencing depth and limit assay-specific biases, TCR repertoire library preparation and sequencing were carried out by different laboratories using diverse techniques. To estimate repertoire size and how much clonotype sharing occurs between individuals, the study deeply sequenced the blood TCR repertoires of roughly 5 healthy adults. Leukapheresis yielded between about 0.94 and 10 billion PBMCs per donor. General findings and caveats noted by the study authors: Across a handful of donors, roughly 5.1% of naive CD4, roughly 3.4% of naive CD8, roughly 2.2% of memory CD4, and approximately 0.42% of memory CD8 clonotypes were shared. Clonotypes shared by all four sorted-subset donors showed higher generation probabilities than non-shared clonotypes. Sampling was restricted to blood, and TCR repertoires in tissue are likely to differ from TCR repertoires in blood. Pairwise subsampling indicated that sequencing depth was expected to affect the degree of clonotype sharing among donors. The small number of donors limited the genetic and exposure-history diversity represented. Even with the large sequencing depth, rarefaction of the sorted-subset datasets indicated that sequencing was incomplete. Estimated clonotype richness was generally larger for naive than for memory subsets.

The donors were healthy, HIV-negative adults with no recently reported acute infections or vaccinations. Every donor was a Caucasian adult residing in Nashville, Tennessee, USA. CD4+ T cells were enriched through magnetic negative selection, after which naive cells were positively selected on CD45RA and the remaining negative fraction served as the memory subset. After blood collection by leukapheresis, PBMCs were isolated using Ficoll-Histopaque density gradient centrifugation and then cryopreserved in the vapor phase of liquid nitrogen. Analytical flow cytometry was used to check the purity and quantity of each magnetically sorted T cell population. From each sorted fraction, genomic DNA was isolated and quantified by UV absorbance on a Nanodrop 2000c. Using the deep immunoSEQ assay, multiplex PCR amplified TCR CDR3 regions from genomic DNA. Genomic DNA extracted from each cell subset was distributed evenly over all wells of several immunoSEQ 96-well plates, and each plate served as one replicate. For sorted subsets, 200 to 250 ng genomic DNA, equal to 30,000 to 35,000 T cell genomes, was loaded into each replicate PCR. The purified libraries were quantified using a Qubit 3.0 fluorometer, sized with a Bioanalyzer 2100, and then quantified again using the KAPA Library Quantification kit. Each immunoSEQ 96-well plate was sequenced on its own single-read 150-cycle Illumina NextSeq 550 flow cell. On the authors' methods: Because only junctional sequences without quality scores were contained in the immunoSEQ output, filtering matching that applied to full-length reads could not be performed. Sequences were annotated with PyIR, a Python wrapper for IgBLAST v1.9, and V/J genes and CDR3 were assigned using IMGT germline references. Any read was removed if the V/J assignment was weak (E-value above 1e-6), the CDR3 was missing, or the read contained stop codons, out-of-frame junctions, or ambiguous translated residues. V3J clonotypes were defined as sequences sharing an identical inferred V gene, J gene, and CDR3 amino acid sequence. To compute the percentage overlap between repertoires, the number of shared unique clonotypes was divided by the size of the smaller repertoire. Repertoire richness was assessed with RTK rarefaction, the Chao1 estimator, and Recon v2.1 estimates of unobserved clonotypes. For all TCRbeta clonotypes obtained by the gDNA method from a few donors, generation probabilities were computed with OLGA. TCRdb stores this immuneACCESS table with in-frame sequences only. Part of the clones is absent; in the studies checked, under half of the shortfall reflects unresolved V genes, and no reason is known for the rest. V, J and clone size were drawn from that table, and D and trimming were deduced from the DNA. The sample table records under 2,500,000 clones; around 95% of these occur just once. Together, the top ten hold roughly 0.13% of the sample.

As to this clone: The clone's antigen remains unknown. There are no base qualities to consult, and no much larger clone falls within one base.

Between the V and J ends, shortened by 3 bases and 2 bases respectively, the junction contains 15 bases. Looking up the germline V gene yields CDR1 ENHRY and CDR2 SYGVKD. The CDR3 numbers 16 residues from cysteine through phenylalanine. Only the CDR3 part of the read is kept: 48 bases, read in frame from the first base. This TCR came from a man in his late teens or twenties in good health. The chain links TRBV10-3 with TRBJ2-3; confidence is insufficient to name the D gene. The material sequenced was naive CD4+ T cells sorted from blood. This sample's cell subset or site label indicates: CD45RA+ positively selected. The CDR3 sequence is CAISDLVRTDTDTQYF. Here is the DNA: TGTGCCATCAGTGATTTGGTGCGGACCGACACAGATACGCAGTATTTT.